The subject of this entry is one T cell receptor beta chain. What it binds is unknown. The PCR was carried out with 60 Vbeta primers and 13 Jbeta primers. The table came from immunoSEQ multiplex PCR; TCRdb's copy has only in-frame clones and leaves some out. The sample comprises roughly 60,000 clones, roughly 70% of which are singletons, and just under 20% rests with the top ten. This specimen comes from a study of cytomegalovirus exposure and HLA in healthy donors. Study conclusions and caveats: An observed cluster of highly shared sequence variants was recorded as a likely sequencing artifact. A later analysis linked a missense variant in DCLRE1C to the trimming of TCR beta V and J genes.

Though probably carrying unrecorded immune exposures, donors were nominally healthy at sampling. Germline CDR1 reads ENHRY; CDR2 reads SYGVKD. This CDR3 is 16 amino acids long. Trimming stripped 8 bases from V and 1 base from J, with 20 bases between. V and J are TRBV10-3 and TRBJ1-2; D not certain. The sample consisted of PBMCs. The receptor was isolated from a woman in her sixties in good health and CMV-seropositive. Here the CDR3 DNA reads TGTGCCATCTCATCGGGATCCGACTTCAGTAACTATGGCTACACCTTC. Translated, it gives CAISSGSDFSNYGYTF.